These T cell receptor beta chains were read from a single sample in a study of blood T cells in healthy people across ages. Each CDR3 protein is one row after TCRdb ran MiXCR on the 5' RACE reads. The data show approximately 1.5 million distinct CDR3 sequences, about 35% seen once. The sequenced sample consisted of blood. The receptors stem from a woman aged 25-40 years in good health. Each CDR3 is given without its conserved first and last residue. Expanded clones are given a class, and other clones once, few, many or no size at all.

size | J | V | CDR3
- | TRBJ1-1 | TRBV6-2/TRBV6-3 | ASSERSTEAF
- | TRBJ1-2 | TRBV20-1 | SAHDRGNYGYT
- | TRBJ2-1 | TRBV11-2 | ASSFDGSLDEQF
few | TRBJ2-7 | TRBV7-9 | ASSLSPTVKDSYEQY
- | TRBJ2-3 | TRBV20-1 | SHSRADKTDTQY
few | TRBJ1-1 | TRBV29-1 | SVLWRQGVKDTEAF
- | TRBJ2-1 | TRBV5-6 | ASSLGRLAGPPQF
- | TRBJ2-3 | TRBV13 | ASATPGDTQY
- | TRBJ2-7 | TRBV20-1 | SAREGFYEQY
- | TRBJ2-5 | TRBV2 | ASTGGLAGVSEQY
- | TRBJ2-2 | TRBV29-1 | SVEKTGRGTGELF
- | TRBJ2-7 | TRBV27 | ASSLSWGDSPDYEQY
- | TRBJ2-3 | TRBV11-3 | ASSLGVTSGSPDTQY
few | TRBJ1-2 | TRBV4-1 | ASSQMAVNYGYT
few | TRBJ2-3 | TRBV7-9 | ASSFPLGLTDTQY
- | TRBJ1-5 | TRBV2 | ASSSRQINQPQH
- | TRBJ2-7 | TRBV9 | ASSVSATGASYEQY
many | TRBJ2-1 | TRBV25-1 | ASSLGRANYNEQF
few | TRBJ2-2 | TRBV7-9 | ASTPPGGTGELF
few | TRBJ2-5 | TRBV5-1 | ASSPISGAGPETQY
few | TRBJ2-7 | TRBV7-2 | ASSSGGRERTYEQY
- | TRBJ1-4 | TRBV30 | AWSRQVYEKPF
- | TRBJ2-7 | TRBV28 | ASSLWEASGRNYEQY
- | TRBJ1-2 | TRBV28 | ASRSNRDPHYGYT
few | TRBJ2-3 | TRBV7-2 | ASSSTGVAADTQY
- | TRBJ1-1 | TRBV12-3/TRBV12-4 | ASSKGGRTEAF
many | TRBJ2-3 | TRBV29-1 | SVVGGHLIDTQY
- | TRBJ2-1 | TRBV9 | ASSVTPRTGGYNEQF